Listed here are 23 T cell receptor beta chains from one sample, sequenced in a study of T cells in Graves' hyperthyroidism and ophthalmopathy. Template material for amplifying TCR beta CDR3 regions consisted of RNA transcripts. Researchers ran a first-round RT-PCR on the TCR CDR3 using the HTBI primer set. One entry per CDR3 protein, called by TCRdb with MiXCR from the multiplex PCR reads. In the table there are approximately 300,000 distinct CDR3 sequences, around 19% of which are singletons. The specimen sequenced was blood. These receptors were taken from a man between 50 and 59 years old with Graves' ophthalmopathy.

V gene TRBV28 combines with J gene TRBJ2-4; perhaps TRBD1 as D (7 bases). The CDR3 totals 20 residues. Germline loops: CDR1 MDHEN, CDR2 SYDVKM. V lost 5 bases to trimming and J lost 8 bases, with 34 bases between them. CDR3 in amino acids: CASSSPLAGQMGLVTHIQYF. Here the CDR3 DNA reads TGTGCCAGCAGTAGCCCGCTCGCGGGACAGATGGGTTTGGTGACGCACATTCAGTACTTC.

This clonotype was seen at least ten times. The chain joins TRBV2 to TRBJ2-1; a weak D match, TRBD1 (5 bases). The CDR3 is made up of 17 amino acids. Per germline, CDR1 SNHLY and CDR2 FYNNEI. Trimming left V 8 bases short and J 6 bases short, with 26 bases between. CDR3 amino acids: CASGFISGLGRPNEQFF. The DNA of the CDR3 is TGTGCCAGCGGTTTTATTTCAGGGTTGGGTCGACCCAATGAGCAGTTCTTC.

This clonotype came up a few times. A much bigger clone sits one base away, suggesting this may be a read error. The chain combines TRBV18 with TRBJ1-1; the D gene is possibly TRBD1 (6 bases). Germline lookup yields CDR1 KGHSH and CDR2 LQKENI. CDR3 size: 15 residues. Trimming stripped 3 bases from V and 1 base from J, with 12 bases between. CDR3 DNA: TGTGCCAGCTCACCTTGGGGGCGACCGAACACTGAAGCTTTCTTT. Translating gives CASSPWGRPNTEAFF.

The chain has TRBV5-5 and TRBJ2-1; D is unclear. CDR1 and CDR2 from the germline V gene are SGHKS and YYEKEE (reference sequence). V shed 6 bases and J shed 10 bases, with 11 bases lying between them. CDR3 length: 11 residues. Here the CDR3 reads CASTTAGEQFF. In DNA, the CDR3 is TGTGCCAGCACCACCGCCGGGGAGCAGTTCTTC.

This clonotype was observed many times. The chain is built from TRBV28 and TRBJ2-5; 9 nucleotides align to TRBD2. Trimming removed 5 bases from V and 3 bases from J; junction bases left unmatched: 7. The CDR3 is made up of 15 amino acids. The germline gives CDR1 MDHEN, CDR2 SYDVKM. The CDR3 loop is CASSPLTSGEETQYF. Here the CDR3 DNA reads TGTGCCAGCAGTCCCCTGACTAGCGGCGAAGAGACCCAGTACTTC. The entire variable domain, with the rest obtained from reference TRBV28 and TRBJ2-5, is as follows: DVKVTQSSRYLVKRTGEKVFLECVQDMDHENMFWYRQDPGLGLRLIYFSYDVKMKEKGDIPEGYSVSREKKERFSLILESASTNQTSMYLCASSPLTSGEETQYFGPGTRLLVL.

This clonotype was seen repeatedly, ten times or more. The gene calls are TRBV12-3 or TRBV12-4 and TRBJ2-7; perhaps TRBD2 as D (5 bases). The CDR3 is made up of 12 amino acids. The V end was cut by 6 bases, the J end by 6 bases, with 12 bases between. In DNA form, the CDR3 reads TGTGCCAGCAGGACCGGGAATGGCGAGCAGTACTTC. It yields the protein CASRTGNGEQYF.

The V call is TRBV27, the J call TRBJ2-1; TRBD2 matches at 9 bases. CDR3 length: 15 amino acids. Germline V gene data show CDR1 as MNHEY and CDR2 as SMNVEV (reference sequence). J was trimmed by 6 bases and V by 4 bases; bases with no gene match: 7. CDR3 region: CASSYLAGVINEQFF. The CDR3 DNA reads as TGTGCCAGCAGTTATTTAGCGGGAGTAATCAATGAGCAGTTCTTC.

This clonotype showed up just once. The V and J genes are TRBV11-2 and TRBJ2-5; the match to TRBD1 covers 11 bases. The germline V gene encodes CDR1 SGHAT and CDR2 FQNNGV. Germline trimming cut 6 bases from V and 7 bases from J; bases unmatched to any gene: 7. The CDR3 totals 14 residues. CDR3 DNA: TGTGCCAGCAGTTCCGGACAGGGGGCTTGGACCCAGTACTTC. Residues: CASSSGQGAWTQYF.

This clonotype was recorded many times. The CDR3, as DNA: TGTGCCAGCAGCTCATCAGGTAACGCATACGAGCAGTACTTC. Translation: CASSSSGNAYEQYF. The chain employs TRBV11-1 and TRBJ2-7; D is unclear. The V gene lost 4 bases and the J gene lost 4 bases, with 14 bases spanning the gap. CDR1 is SGHAT and CDR2 is FQDESV in the germline V gene (reference sequence). The CDR3 sequence is 14 residues long.

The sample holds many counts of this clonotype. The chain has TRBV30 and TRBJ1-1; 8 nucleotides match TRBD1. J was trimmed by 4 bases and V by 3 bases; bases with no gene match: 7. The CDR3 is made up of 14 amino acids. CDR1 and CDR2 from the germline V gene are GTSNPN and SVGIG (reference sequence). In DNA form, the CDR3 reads TGTGCCTGGAGCCAAGACAGGGGAGCCACTGAAGCTTTCTTT. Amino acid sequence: CAWSQDRGATEAFF.

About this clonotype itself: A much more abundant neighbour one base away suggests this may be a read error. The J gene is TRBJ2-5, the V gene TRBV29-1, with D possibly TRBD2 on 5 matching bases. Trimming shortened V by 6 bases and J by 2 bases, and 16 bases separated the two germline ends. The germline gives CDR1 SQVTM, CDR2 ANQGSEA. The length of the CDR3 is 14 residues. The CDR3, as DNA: TGCAGCGTGCCCAAGTTAGCGCAACAAGAGACCCAGTACTTC. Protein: CSVPKLAQQETQYF. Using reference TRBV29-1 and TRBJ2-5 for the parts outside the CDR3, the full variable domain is SAVISQKPSRDICQRGTSLTIQCQVDSQVTMMFWYRQQPGQSLTLIATANQGSEATYESGFVIDKFPISRPNLTFSTLTVSNMSPEDSSIYLCSVPKLAQQETQYFGPGTRLLVL.

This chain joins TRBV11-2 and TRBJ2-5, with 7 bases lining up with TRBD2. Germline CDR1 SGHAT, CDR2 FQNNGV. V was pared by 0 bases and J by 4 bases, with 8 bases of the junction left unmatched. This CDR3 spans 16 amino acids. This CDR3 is CASSLDPLAGLETQYF. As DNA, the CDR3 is TGTGCCAGCAGCTTAGATCCCTTAGCGGGTCTAGAGACCCAGTACTTC.

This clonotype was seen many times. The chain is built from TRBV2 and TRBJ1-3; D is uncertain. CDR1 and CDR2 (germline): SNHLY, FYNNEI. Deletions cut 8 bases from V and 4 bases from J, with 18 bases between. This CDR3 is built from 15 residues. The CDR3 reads CASYRTPTKGNTIYF. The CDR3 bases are TGTGCCAGCTATAGGACCCCAACCAAAGGAAACACCATATATTTT.

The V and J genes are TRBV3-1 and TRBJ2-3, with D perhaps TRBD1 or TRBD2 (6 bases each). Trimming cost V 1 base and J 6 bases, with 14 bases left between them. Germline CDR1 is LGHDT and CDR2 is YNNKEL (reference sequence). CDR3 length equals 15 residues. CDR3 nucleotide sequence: TGTGCCAGCAGCCAAGGGGGGGCGGGACCGGATACGCAGTATTTT. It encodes CASSQGGAGPDTQYF.

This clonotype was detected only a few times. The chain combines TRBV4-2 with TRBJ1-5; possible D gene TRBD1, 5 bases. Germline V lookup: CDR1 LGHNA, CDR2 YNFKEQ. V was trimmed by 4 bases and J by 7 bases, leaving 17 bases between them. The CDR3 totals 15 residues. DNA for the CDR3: TGTGCCAGCAGCCTAACGGGGGACTCGGGACAGCCCCAGCATTTT. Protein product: CASSLTGDSGQPQHF.

The CDR3 sequence is CASSPGGGQGSPWTYEQYF. CDR3 DNA sequence: TGTGCCAGCTCACCAGGGGGCGGACAGGGCTCCCCCTGGACCTACGAGCAGTACTTC. The rearrangement links TRBV18 to TRBJ2-7; 8 nucleotides agree with TRBD1. The V and J ends lost 2 bases and 2 bases, in that order; junction bases with no gene match: 17. This CDR3 has 19 residues. From germline, CDR1 is KGHSH and CDR2 LQKENI.

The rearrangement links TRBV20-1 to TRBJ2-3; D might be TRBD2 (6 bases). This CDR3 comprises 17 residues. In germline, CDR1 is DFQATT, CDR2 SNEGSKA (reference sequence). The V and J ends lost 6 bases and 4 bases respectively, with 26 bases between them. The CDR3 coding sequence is TGCAGTGCCCTCAATGTACTAGCACCGATGGGGCCAGATACGCAGTATTTT. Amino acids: CSALNVLAPMGPDTQYF.

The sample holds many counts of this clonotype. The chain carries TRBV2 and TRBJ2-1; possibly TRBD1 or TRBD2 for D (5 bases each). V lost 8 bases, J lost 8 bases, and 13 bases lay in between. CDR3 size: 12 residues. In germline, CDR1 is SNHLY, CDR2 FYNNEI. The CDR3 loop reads CASGGTWDEQFF. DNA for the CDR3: TGTGCCAGCGGGGGTACTTGGGATGAGCAGTTCTTC. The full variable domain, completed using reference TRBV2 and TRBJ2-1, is EPEVTQTPSHQVTQMGQEVILRCVPISNHLYFYWYRQILGQKVEFLVSFYNNEISEKSEIFDDQFSVERPDGSNFTLKIRSTKLEDSAMYFCASGGTWDEQFFGPGTRLTVL.

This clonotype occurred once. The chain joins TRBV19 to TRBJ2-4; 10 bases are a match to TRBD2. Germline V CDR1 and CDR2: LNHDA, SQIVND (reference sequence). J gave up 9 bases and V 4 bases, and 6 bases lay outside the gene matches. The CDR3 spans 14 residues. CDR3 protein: CASSNSGGKVIQYF. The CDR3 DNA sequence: TGTGCCAGTAGTAATAGCGGGGGGAAGGTCATTCAGTACTTC.

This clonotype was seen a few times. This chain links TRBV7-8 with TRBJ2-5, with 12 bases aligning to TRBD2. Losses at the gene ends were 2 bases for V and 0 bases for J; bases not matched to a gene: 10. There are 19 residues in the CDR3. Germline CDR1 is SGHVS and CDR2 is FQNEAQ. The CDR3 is CASSLQTLAGGIDQETQYF. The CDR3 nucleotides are TGTGCCAGCAGCTTACAGACCCTAGCGGGAGGGATAGACCAAGAGACCCAGTACTTC.

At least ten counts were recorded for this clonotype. CDR3 in amino acids: CAWSGQAPSPLHF. Here the CDR3 DNA reads TGTGCCTGGTCGGGCCAGGCCCCGTCACCCCTCCACTTT. The rearrangement uses TRBV30 and TRBJ1-6; no firm D call. Germline CDR1 and CDR2: GTSNPN and SVGIG (reference sequence). The V end was cut by 5 bases, the J end by 10 bases, with 15 bases between. The CDR3 consists of 13 residues.

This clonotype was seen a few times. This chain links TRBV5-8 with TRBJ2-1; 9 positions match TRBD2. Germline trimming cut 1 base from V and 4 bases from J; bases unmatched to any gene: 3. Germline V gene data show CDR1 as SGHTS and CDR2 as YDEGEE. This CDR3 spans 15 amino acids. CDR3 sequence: CASSLFLAGYNEQFF. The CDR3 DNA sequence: TGTGCCAGCAGCTTGTTTCTAGCGGGGTACAATGAGCAGTTCTTC. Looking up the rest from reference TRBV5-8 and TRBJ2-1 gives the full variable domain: EAGVTQSPTHLIKTRGQQATLRCSPISGHTSVYWYQQALGLGLQFLLWYDEGEERNRGNFPPRFSGRQFPNYSSELNVNALELEDSALYLCASSLFLAGYNEQFFGPGTRLTVL.

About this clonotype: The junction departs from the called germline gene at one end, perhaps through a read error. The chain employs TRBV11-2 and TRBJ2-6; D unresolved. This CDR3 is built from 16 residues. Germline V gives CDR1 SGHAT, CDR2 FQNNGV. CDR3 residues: CASTLPGFPGANVLTF. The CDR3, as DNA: TGTGCCAGCACCTTACCTGGATTCCCTGGGGCCAACGTCCTGACTTTC.